The source of this T cell receptor (beta chain) is a study of human T cells and chemical hapten exposure. Study-level information: Recorded diagnoses among the mostly female patients were alopecia areata, totalis or universalis. Study results and limitations: PT1 expanded TCR numbers rose with patch test score.

This clonotype was seen a single time. The antigen remains undetermined. Time point denoted: patch test 1, 2 weeks after DPC sensitization. Treatment: therapeutic diphenylcyclopropenone sensitization with weekly scalp DPC. RNA extraction used unfractionated whole blood as the source of total RNA. Unique molecular identifiers were affixed to discrete cDNA molecules within the library. TCRdb re-analysed the RACE reads in MiXCR, keeping a single row per CDR3 protein. This sample yields more than 150,000 distinct CDR3 sequences, of which 14% are seen a single time; 1.7% belongs to the top ten. This TCR was sampled from a woman aged 25 to 45 with alopecia areata. Some clones in this sample may be carry-over from other donors' samples. Specimen: whole blood, collected in connection with sensitization to the hapten diphenylcyclopropenone (DPC).

In DNA, the CDR3 is TGTGCCAGCAGCCCGACAGGGTCTGGCACTGAAGCTTTCTTT. Its protein is CASSPTGSGTEAFF. V gene TRBV5-5 combines with J gene TRBJ1-1; 7 bases line up with TRBD1. The CDR3 loop spans 14 amino acids. Per the germline V gene, CDR1 is SGHKS and CDR2 is YYEKEE (reference sequence). Trimming cost V 4 bases and J 4 bases; bases outside gene matches: 7.